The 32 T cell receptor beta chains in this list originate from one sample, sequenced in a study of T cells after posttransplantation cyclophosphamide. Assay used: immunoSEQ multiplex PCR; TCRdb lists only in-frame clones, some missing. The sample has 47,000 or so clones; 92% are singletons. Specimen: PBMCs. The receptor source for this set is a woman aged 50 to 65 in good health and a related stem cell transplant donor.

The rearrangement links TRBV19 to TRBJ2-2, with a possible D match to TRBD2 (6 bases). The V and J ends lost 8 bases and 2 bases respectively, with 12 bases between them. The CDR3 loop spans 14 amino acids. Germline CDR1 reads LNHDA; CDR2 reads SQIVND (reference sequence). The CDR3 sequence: CASETGLNTGELFF. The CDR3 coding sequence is TGTGCCAGTGAAACGGGACTTAACACCGGGGAGCTGTTTTTT.

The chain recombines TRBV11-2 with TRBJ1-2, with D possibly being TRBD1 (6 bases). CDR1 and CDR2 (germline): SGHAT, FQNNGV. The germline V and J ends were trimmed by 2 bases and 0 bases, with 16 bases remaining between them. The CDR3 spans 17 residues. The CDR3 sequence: CASSLYAGARPNYGYTF. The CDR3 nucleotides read TGTGCCAGCAGCTTATATGCAGGGGCGAGACCTAACTATGGCTACACCTTC.

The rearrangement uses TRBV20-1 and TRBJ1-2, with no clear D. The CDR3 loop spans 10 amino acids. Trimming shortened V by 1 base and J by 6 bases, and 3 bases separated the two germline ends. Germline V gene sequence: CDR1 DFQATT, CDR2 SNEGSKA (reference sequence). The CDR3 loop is CSARADGYTF. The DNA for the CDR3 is TGCAGTGCTAGAGCGGATGGCTACACCTTC.

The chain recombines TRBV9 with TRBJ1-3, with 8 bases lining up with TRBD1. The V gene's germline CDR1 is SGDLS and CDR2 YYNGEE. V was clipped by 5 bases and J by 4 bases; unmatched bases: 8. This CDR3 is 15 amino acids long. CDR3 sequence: CASSPTRGRGNTIYF. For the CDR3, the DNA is TGTGCCAGCAGTCCTACCAGGGGGCGAGGAAACACCATATATTTT.

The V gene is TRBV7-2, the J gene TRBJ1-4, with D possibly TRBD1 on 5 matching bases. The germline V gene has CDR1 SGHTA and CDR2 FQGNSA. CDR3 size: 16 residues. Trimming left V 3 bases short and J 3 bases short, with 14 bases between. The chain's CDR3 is CASSLDSGAANEKLFF. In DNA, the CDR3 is TGTGCCAGCAGCTTGGATTCTGGGGCGGCTAATGAAAAACTGTTTTTT. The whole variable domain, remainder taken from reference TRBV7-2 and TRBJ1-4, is GAGVSQSPSNKVTEKGKDVELRCDPISGHTALYWYRQSLGQGLEFLIYFQGNSAPDKSGLPSDRFSAERTGGSVSTLTIQRTQQEDSAVYLCASSLDSGAANEKLFFGSGTQLSVL.

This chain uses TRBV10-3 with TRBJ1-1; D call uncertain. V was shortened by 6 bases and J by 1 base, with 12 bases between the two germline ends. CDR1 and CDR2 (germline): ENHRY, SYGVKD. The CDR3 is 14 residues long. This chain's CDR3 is CAIRGYTENTEAFF. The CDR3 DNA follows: TGTGCCATCAGAGGATATACAGAGAACACTGAAGCTTTCTTT.

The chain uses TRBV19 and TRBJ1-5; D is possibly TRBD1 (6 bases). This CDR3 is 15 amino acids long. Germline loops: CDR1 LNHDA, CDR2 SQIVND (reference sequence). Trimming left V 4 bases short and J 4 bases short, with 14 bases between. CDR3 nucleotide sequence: TGTGCCAGTAGTAGGGGGCCAGGCGGAAATCAGCCCCAGCATTTT. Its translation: CASSRGPGGNQPQHF.

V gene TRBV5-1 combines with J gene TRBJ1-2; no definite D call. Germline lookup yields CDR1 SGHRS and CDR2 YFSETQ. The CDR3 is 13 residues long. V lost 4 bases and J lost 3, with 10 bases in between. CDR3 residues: CASSGEADYGYTF. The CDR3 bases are TGCGCCAGCAGCGGGGAGGCGGACTATGGCTACACCTTC.

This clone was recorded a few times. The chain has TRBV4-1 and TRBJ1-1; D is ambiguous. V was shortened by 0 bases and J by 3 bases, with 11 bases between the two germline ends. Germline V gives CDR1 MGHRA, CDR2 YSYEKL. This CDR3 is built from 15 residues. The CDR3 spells CASSQDSDSDTEAFF. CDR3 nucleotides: TGCGCCAGCAGCCAAGATTCGGACTCGGACACTGAAGCTTTCTTT.

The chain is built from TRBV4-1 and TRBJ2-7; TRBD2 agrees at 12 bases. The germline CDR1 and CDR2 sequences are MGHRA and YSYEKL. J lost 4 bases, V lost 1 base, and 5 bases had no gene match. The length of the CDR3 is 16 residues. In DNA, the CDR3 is TGCGCCAGCAGCCAAGCCCCGACTAGCGGGAGTTACGAGCAGTACTTC. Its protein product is CASSQAPTSGSYEQYF.

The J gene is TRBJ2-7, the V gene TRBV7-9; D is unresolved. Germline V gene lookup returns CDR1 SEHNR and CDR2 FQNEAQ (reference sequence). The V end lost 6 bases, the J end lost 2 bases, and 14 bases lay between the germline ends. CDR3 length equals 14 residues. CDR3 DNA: TGTGCCAGCAGTTTTGACACTCTCCCCTACGAGCAGTACTTC. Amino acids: CASSFDTLPYEQYF.

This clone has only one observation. The CDR3 here is CASSRTGESQPQHF. The CDR3 DNA sequence: TGTGCCAGTAGCCGGACAGGGGAAAGCCAGCCCCAGCATTTT. This chain connects TRBV19 to TRBJ1-5; 9 nucleotides line up with TRBD1. V shed 6 bases and J 7 bases; nucleotides not matched to a gene: 7. The CDR3 is 14 amino acids. Germline CDR1 and CDR2: LNHDA and SQIVND (reference sequence).

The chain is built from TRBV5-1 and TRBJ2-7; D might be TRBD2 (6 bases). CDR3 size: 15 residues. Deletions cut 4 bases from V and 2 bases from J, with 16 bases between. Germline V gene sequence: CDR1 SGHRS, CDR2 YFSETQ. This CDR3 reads CASSGGLPSTYEQYF. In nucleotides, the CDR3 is TGCGCCAGCAGCGGGGGACTTCCTTCAACCTACGAGCAGTACTTC.

The CDR3, as DNA: TGTGCCAGCAGCCCCTGGGGGGACGACGAGCAGTACTTC. This sequence encodes CASSPWGDDEQYF. The rearrangement links TRBV9 to TRBJ2-7; D may be TRBD2 (6 bases). Trimming cost V 4 bases and J 5 bases, with 13 bases left between them. The CDR3 is 13 residues long. Germline-derived CDR1 and CDR2 are SGDLS and YYNGEE.

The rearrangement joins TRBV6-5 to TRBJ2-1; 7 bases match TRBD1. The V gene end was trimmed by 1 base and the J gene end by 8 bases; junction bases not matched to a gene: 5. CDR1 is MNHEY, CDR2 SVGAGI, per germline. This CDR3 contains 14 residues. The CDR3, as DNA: TGTGCCAGCAGTTACTGGCAGGGGGTGGATGAGCAGTTCTTC. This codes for CASSYWQGVDEQFF.

CDR3 amino acids: CASSFAGQGDGNTIYF. CDR3 sequence (DNA): TGCGCCAGCAGCTTCGCGGGACAGGGAGATGGAAACACCATATATTTT. J is TRBJ1-3 and V is TRBV5-1; 9 bases are a match to TRBD1. This CDR3 comprises 16 residues. Germline V gene data show CDR1 as SGHRS and CDR2 as YFSETQ. V lost 2 bases, J lost 3 bases, and 6 bases stayed unmatched.

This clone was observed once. The DNA of the CDR3 is TGCGCCAGCAGCTTGGCCTTAACCGGTGAGCAGTTCTTC. Translation: CASSLALTGEQFF. This rearrangement joins TRBV5-1 to TRBJ2-1; D is unclear. Per the germline V gene, CDR1 is SGHRS and CDR2 is YFSETQ. V was trimmed by 0 bases and J by 9 bases, leaving 10 bases between them. The CDR3 runs to 13 residues.

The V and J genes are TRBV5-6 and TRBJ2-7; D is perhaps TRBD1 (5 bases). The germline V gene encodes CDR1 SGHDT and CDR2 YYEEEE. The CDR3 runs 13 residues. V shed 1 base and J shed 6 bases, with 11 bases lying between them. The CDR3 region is CASSLWGSREQYF. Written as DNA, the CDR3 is TGTGCCAGCAGCTTGTGGGGCAGTCGCGAGCAGTACTTC.

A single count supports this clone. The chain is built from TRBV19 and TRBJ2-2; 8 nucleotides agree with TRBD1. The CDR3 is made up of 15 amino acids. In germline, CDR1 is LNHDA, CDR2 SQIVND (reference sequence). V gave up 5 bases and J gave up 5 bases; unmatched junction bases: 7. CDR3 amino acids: CASSVQGQETGELFF. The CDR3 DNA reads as TGTGCCAGTAGTGTGCAGGGACAGGAGACCGGGGAGCTGTTTTTT.

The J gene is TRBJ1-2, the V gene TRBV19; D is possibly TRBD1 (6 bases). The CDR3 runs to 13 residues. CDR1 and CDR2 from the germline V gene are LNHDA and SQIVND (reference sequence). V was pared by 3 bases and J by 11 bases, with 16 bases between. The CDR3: CASSMGDRTGYTF. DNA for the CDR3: TGTGCCAGTAGTATGGGTGACAGGACGGGATACACCTTC.

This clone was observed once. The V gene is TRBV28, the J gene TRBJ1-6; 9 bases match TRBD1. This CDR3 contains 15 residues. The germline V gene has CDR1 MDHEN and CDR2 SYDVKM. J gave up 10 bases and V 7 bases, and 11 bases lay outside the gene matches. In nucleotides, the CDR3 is TGTGCCAGCATCCTTGGGGGACAGGGACACTCACCCCTCCACTTT. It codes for CASILGGQGHSPLHF. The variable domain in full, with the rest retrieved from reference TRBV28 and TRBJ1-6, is DVKVTQSSRYLVKRTGEKVFLECVQDMDHENMFWYRQDPGLGLRLIYFSYDVKMKEKGDIPEGYSVSREKKERFSLILESASTNQTSMYLCASILGGQGHSPLHFGNGTRLTVT.

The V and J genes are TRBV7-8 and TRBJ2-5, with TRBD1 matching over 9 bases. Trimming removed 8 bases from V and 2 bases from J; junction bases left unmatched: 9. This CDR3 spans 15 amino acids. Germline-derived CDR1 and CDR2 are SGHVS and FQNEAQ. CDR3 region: CASGPGTGYQETQYF. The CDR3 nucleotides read TGTGCCAGCGGTCCTGGGACAGGGTATCAAGAGACCCAGTACTTC. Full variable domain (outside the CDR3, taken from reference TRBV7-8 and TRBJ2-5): GAGVSQSPRYKVAKRGQDVALRCDPISGHVSLFWYQQALGQGPEFLTYFQNEAQLDKSGLPSDRFFAERPEGSVSTLKIQRTQQEDSAVYLCASGPGTGYQETQYFGPGTRLLVL.

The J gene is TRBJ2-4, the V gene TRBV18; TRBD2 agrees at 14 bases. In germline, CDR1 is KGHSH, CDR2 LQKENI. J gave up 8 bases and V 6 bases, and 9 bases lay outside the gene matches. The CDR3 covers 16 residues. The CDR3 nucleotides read TGTGCCAGCTCCCTAACCGGGACTAGCGGGAGTTACATTCAGTACTTC. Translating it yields CASSLTGTSGSYIQYF.

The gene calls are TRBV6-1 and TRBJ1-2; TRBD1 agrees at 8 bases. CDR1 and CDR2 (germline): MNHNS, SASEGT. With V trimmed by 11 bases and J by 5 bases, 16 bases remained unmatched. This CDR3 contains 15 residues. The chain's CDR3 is CASMDWAGGIYGYTF. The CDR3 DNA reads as TGTGCCTCAATGGATTGGGCAGGGGGCATTTATGGCTACACCTTC.

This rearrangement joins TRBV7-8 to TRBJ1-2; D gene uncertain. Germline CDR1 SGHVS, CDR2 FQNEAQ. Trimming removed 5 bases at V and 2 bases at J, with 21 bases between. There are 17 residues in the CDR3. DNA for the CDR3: TGTGCCAGCAGCCCATTTCGCCCGGAGGGAACAAACTATGGCTACACCTTC. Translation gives CASSPFRPEGTNYGYTF. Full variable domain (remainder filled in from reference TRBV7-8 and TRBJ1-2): GAGVSQSPRYKVAKRGQDVALRCDPISGHVSLFWYQQALGQGPEFLTYFQNEAQLDKSGLPSDRFFAERPEGSVSTLKIQRTQQEDSAVYLCASSPFRPEGTNYGYTFGSGTRLTVV.

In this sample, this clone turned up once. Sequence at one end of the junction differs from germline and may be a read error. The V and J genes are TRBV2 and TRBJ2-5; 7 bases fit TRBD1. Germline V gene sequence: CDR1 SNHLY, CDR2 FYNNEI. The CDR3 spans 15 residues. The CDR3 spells CASLRQGPREEAQYF. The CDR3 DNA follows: TGTGCCAGTCTTAGACAGGGTCCGAGGGAAGAGGCCCAGTACTTC.

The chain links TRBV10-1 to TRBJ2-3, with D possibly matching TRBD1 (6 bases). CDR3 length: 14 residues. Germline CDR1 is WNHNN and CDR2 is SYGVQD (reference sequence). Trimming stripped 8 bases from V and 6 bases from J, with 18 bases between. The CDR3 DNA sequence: TGCGCCAGCGGGCCCACTACAGGGTCCGATACGCAGTATTTT. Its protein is CASGPTTGSDTQYF.

The CDR3, as DNA: TGTGCCAGCAGCTTCGGGGGTCGGGAGACCCAGTACTTC. Its protein product is CASSFGGRETQYF. The V call is TRBV11-2, the J call TRBJ2-5; possible D gene TRBD2, 6 bases. This CDR3 is built from 13 residues. Looked up from germline, CDR1 is SGHAT and CDR2 is FQNNGV. V lost 3 bases and J lost 5, with 10 bases in between.

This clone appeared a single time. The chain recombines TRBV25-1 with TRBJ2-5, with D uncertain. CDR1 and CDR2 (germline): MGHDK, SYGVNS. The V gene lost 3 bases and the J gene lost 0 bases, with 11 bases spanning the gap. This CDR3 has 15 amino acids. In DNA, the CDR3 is TGTGCCAGCAGTGACCACCAGGTAAACCAAGAGACCCAGTACTTC. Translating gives CASSDHQVNQETQYF.

CDR3 DNA sequence: TGTGCCAGTAGTATATTTGGAGATCAGCCCCAGCATTTT. Its translation: CASSIFGDQPQHF. J is TRBJ1-5 and V is TRBV19, with no clear D. The CDR3 is made up of 13 amino acids. Germline assignment: CDR1 LNHDA and CDR2 SQIVND (reference sequence). V shed 2 bases and J shed 5 bases, with 7 bases lying between them.

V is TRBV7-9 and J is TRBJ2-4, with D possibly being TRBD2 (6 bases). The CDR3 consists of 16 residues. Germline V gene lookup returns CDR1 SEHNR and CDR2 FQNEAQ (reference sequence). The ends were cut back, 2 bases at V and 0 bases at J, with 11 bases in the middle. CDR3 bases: TGTGCCAGCAGCTTATGGGGGGAACTAGCCAAAAACATTCAGTACTTC. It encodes CASSLWGELAKNIQYF.

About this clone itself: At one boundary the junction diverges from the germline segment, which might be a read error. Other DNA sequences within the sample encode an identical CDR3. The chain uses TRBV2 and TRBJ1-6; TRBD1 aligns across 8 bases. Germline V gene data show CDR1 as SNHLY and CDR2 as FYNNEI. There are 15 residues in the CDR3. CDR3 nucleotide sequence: TGTGCCAGCAGTAGGACAGGGAGGTTCAATTCGCCCCTCCACTTT. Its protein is CASSRTGRFNSPLHF.